This T cell receptor beta chain was captured by sequencing in a study of identical twins. Study-level points and caveats: Insertions were reduced in abundant cord blood beta clonotypes but not in memory repertoires. It was cross-sectional statistical analysis, not following the same donors, that the conclusions relied on.

TCRdb re-derived calls from the 5' RACE reads in MiXCR, one entry per CDR3 protein. The sample yields roughly 280,000 distinct CDR3 sequences, over 8.5% seen once. This CDR3 spans 14 amino acids. Trimming removed 5 bases from V and 0 bases from J, with 11 bases in between. Germline CDR1 and CDR2: SQVTM and ANQGSEA. This clonotype appeared many times. Antigen unknown. These records were also assigned to another study, of yellow fever vaccine responses in identical twins.

The rearrangement joins TRBV29-1 to TRBJ1-3; the D gene is possibly TRBD1 (6 bases). The sequencing input was CD8+ T cells sorted from blood. The clonotype comes from a woman between 18 and 30 years old in good health. The DNA of the CDR3 is TGCAGCGTTACAGGGAGCCCCTCTGGAAACACCATATATTTT. It codes for CSVTGSPSGNTIYF.